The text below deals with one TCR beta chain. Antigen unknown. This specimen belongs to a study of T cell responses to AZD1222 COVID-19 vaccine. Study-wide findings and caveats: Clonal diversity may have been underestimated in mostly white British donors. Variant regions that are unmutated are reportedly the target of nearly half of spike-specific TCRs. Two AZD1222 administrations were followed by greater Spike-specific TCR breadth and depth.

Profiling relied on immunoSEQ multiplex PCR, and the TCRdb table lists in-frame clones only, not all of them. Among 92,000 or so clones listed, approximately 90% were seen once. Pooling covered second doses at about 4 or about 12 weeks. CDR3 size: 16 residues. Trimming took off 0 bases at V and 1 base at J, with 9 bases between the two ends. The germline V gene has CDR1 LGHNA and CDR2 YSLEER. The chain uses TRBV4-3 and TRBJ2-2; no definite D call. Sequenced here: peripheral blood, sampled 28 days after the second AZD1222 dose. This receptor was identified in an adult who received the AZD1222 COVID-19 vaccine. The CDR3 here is CASSQEGRMNTGELFF. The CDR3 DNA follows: TGCGCCAGCAGCCAAGAGGGCAGGATGAACACCGGGGAGCTGTTTTTT.